The 27 T cell receptor beta chains listed next were all sequenced from one sample in a study of spatial heterogeneity in lung cancer. Time point denoted: sample taken at primary tumor resection. TCRdb used MiXCR to reprocess the 5' RACE reads, holding one entry per CDR3 protein. The sample carries a few thousand distinct CDR3 sequences, roughly 7% recorded once. The sample here was normal lung tissue next to the tumor, taken at surgery. Every receptor here comes from a male donor with early-stage non-small cell lung cancer.

By its share, this clonotype is medium-sized. The chain carries TRBV5-6 and TRBJ2-5; D is perhaps TRBD1 (5 bases). The ends were cut back, 3 bases at V and 3 bases at J, with 9 bases in the middle. The CDR3 length is 13 residues. Germline V gene sequence: CDR1 SGHDT, CDR2 YYEEEE. CDR3 protein: CASSYTGEETQYF. For the CDR3, the DNA is TGTGCCAGCAGCTATACAGGAGAAGAGACCCAGTACTTC.

This chain connects TRBV12-3 or TRBV12-4 to TRBJ1-1; D is unclear. V was cut by 5 bases and J by 2 bases, with 9 bases left in between. There are 13 residues in the CDR3. CDR3 DNA: TGTGCCAGCAGTCTGGGGTTTAACACTGAAGCTTTCTTT. Translated: CASSLGFNTEAFF.

The chain employs TRBV28 and TRBJ2-5; D remains ambiguous. The length of the CDR3 is 13 residues. Germline values: CDR1 MDHEN, CDR2 SYDVKM. Deletions cut 5 bases from V and 2 bases from J, with 9 bases between. Here the CDR3 DNA reads TGTGCCAGCAGTCGGACCGCACAAGAGACCCAGTACTTC. Amino acids: CASSRTAQETQYF.

This clonotype is medium-sized (0.01 to 0.1%). V and J are TRBV5-1 and TRBJ2-2; a weak D match, TRBD1 (6 bases). CDR3 size: 13 residues. The ends were cut back, 7 bases at V and 3 bases at J, with 10 bases in the middle. In germline, CDR1 is SGHRS, CDR2 YFSETQ. CDR3 DNA: TGCGCCAGCGCGGCAGGGGACACCGGGGAGCTGTTTTTT. Its protein is CASAAGDTGELFF.

By proportion, this clonotype is medium-sized. The V gene is TRBV18, the J gene TRBJ2-7; 7 nucleotides match TRBD1. The V segment lost 3 bases and the J segment 2 bases; nucleotides outside the gene matches: 7. The CDR3 runs to 15 residues. In germline, CDR1 is KGHSH, CDR2 LQKENI. DNA for the CDR3: TGTGCCAGCTCACCTACCGGACAGGTTACCTACGAGCAGTACTTC. The encoded protein is CASSPTGQVTYEQYF.

In its sample, this clonotype is medium-sized. The chain is built from TRBV7-2 and TRBJ1-4; D is possibly TRBD1 (5 bases). The CDR3 has 15 amino acids. The germline gives CDR1 SGHTA, CDR2 FQGNSA. Trimming stripped 5 bases from V and 7 bases from J, with 17 bases between. This CDR3 is CASSRSQGEGEKLFF. DNA for the CDR3: TGTGCCAGCAGCCGTAGTCAGGGAGAGGGTGAAAAACTGTTTTTT. Full variable domain (missing parts from reference TRBV7-2 and TRBJ1-4): GAGVSQSPSNKVTEKGKDVELRCDPISGHTALYWYRQSLGQGLEFLIYFQGNSAPDKSGLPSDRFSAERTGGSVSTLTIQRTQQEDSAVYLCASSRSQGEGEKLFFGSGTQLSVL.

This rearrangement joins TRBV20-1 to TRBJ1-1, with 8 bases lining up with TRBD1. The CDR3 totals 16 residues. J lost 5 bases, V lost 4 bases, and 15 bases had no gene match. CDR1 and CDR2 from the germline V gene are DFQATT and SNEGSKA (reference sequence). CDR3 bases: TGCAGTGCTACAAGGGACAGGCTCATCGTCGGTACTGAAGCTTTCTTT. This translates into CSATRDRLIVGTEAFF.

Judged by abundance, this clonotype is medium-sized. The rearrangement uses TRBV27 and TRBJ2-7; TRBD2 is a possible D gene (5 bases). The CDR3 length is 13 residues. Trimming shortened V by 5 bases and J by 3 bases, and 11 bases separated the two germline ends. Looked up from germline, CDR1 is MNHEY and CDR2 is SMNVEV (reference sequence). As DNA, the CDR3 is TGTGCCAGCAGTCCCTACGGAGGCTACGAGCAGTACTTC. Its protein product is CASSPYGGYEQYF.

By share, this clonotype counts as medium-sized. The chain employs TRBV10-3 and TRBJ1-1, with D maybe TRBD1 (6 bases). Germline CDR1 ENHRY, CDR2 SYGVKD. This CDR3 has 17 amino acids. V was cut by 0 bases and J by 5 bases, with 19 bases left in between. This CDR3 reads CAISESAGASVRTEAFF. CDR3 coding DNA: TGTGCCATCAGTGAGTCTGCGGGGGCCTCTGTTAGGACTGAAGCTTTCTTT.

By its share, this clonotype is medium-sized. The rearrangement links TRBV30 to TRBJ2-3; D gene uncertain. The germline gives CDR1 GTSNPN, CDR2 SVGIG (reference sequence). The CDR3 is made up of 10 amino acids. V was pared by 5 bases and J by 5 bases, with 5 bases between. The CDR3 region has the DNA TGTGCCTGGGATGGAGATACGCAGTATTTT. It encodes CAWDGDTQYF.

In its sample, this clonotype is large (0.1 to 1%). This chain links TRBV7-3 with TRBJ2-1; D perhaps matches TRBD1 (7 bases). This CDR3 has 16 residues. V lost 5 bases and J lost 5, with 19 bases in between. The germline gives CDR1 SGHTA, CDR2 FQGTGA. The DNA for the CDR3 is TGTGCCAGCAGCAACCGGGACTCCCAGGGGGACAATGAGCAGTTCTTC. Translation gives CASSNRDSQGDNEQFF.

This clonotype is classed as medium-sized. The rearrangement uses TRBV6-5 and TRBJ1-2; D is uncertain. Germline-derived CDR1 and CDR2 are MNHEY and SVGAGI. V was shortened by 7 bases and J by 4 bases, with 10 bases between the two germline ends. This CDR3 has 12 residues. The CDR3 DNA sequence: TGTGCCAGCACCACGGAAGGCTATGGCTACACCTTC. Its translation: CASTTEGYGYTF.

This clonotype is judged medium-sized. The rearrangement links TRBV20-1 to TRBJ2-1, with TRBD2 matching 8 bases. The J segment lost 7 bases and the V segment lost 7 bases, leaving 9 bases of the junction unmatched. The CDR3 is 13 residues long. The germline V gene encodes CDR1 DFQATT and CDR2 SNEGSKA (reference sequence). The CDR3 DNA sequence: TGCAGTGGACATAGCGGGGAGTCAAATGAGCAGTTCTTC. Translation gives CSGHSGESNEQFF.

The J gene is TRBJ2-2, the V gene TRBV6-5; D is possibly TRBD1 (6 bases). The CDR3 is made up of 15 amino acids. Germline assignment: CDR1 MNHEY and CDR2 SVGAGI. The ends were cut back, 0 bases at V and 6 bases at J, with 11 bases in the middle. CDR3 sequence reads: CASSYSRGGPGELFF. CDR3 coding DNA: TGTGCCAGCAGTTACTCGCGTGGGGGCCCCGGGGAGCTGTTTTTT.

This clonotype came up a few times. V is TRBV7-2 and J is TRBJ2-5, with D perhaps matching TRBD2 (6 bases). The germline V gene has CDR1 SGHTA and CDR2 FQGNSA. Between the trimmed V and J ends, which lost 7 bases and 2 bases, there was a span of 11 bases. CDR3 length: 13 amino acids. The DNA for the CDR3 is TGTGCCAGCAATAGCGGAGGACAAGAGACCCAGTACTTC. Amino acid sequence: CASNSGGQETQYF.

This clonotype is classed as medium-sized. The chain uses TRBV7-9 and TRBJ2-1; TRBD1 is a possible D gene (6 bases). V lost 5 bases to trimming and J lost 10 bases, with 15 bases between them. There are 13 residues in the CDR3. The germline V gene has CDR1 SEHNR and CDR2 FQNEAQ (reference sequence). CDR3 loop: CASSPGQKLEQFF. DNA for the CDR3: TGTGCCAGCAGCCCAGGACAGAAATTGGAGCAGTTCTTC.

Relative to its sample, this clonotype is large. The chain recombines TRBV7-3 with TRBJ2-1, with 8 nucleotides matching TRBD2. This CDR3 is 20 amino acids long. V shed 3 bases, J shed 0 bases, and the junction held 16 bases outside the gene matches. From germline, CDR1 is SGHTA and CDR2 FQGTGA. The CDR3: CASSFWGPAGGPSSYNEQFF. In DNA form, the CDR3 reads TGTGCCAGCAGCTTTTGGGGCCCGGCGGGAGGCCCAAGCTCCTACAATGAGCAGTTCTTC. The full variable domain, with the rest looked up from reference TRBV7-3 and TRBJ2-1, is GAGVSQTPSNKVTEKGKYVELRCDPISGHTALYWYRQSLGQGPEFLIYFQGTGAADDSGLPNDRFFAVRPEGSVSTLKIQRTERGDSAVYLCASSFWGPAGGPSSYNEQFFGPGTRLTVL.

By sample fraction, this clonotype is medium-sized (0.01 to 0.1%). J is TRBJ2-5 and V is TRBV12-3 or TRBV12-4; 14 nucleotides match TRBD2. V trimming: 5 bases; J trimming: 4 bases; junction bases outside the gene matches: 3. The CDR3 has 15 amino acids. The CDR3 region is CASSKGLAGVETQYF. The CDR3 region has the DNA TGTGCCAGCAGTAAGGGACTAGCGGGAGTAGAGACCCAGTACTTC.

Relative to its sample, this clonotype is large. This rearrangement joins TRBV2 to TRBJ2-6, with unresolved D. In germline, CDR1 is SNHLY, CDR2 FYNNEI. The CDR3 runs to 14 residues. V lost 6 bases and J 0 bases, leaving 6 bases between the germline ends. The CDR3 DNA reads TGTGCCAGCAGGAAGAGCTCTGGGGCCAACGTCCTGACTTTC. Protein: CASRKSSGANVLTF.

This clonotype is labeled as medium-sized (0.01 to 0.1%). This chain joins TRBV6-5 and TRBJ2-6; D is unresolved. Trimming took off 0 bases at V and 0 bases at J, with 3 bases between the two ends. The V gene's germline CDR1 is MNHEY and CDR2 SVGAGI. The CDR3 covers 15 residues. This CDR3 is CASSYSDSGANVLTF. CDR3 sequence (DNA): TGTGCCAGCAGTTACTCTGACTCTGGGGCCAACGTCCTGACTTTC.

This clonotype rates as medium-sized. The chain is built from TRBV20-1 and TRBJ2-2, with D possibly TRBD1 on 5 matching bases. V lost 3 bases and J 4 bases, leaving 12 bases between the germline ends. The CDR3 length is 14 residues. Germline V gene sequence: CDR1 DFQATT, CDR2 SNEGSKA (reference sequence). The CDR3 nucleotides are TGCAGTGCTAGGGACAAACGGAGCACCGGGGAGCTGTTTTTT. Its protein product is CSARDKRSTGELFF.

By its share, this clonotype is medium-sized. The V and J genes are TRBV7-9 and TRBJ1-1; D remains ambiguous. This CDR3 has 14 residues. CDR1 is SEHNR and CDR2 is FQNEAQ in the germline V gene (reference sequence). The ends were cut back, 1 base at V and 1 base at J, with 7 bases in the middle. CDR3 residues: CASSLDMGNTEAFF. The CDR3 coding sequence is TGTGCCAGCAGCTTAGATATGGGGAACACTGAAGCTTTCTTT.

By share of the sample, this clonotype is medium-sized. The chain combines TRBV7-6 with TRBJ2-4, with TRBD2 identical over 8 bases. Trimming removed 4 bases from V and 7 bases from J; junction bases left unmatched: 6. The CDR3 totals 14 residues. Germline values: CDR1 SGHVS, CDR2 FNYEAQ. CDR3 in DNA: TGTGCCAGCAGCTCTTCTAGCGGGTCGAACATTCAGTACTTC. Amino acids: CASSSSSGSNIQYF.

This clonotype is termed large. V is TRBV11-2 and J is TRBJ2-1, with TRBD1 matching over 8 bases. Germline V lookup: CDR1 SGHAT, CDR2 FQNNGV. The CDR3 runs to 14 residues. The J segment lost 6 bases and the V segment lost 6 bases, leaving 7 bases of the junction unmatched. Here the CDR3 DNA reads TGTGCCAGCAGGGGACAGGTAATGGTCAATGAGCAGTTCTTC. The encoded protein is CASRGQVMVNEQFF.

In its sample, this clonotype is medium-sized. This rearrangement joins TRBV7-3 to TRBJ2-7, with a tentative D call TRBD1 (6 bases). The CDR3 consists of 14 residues. From germline, CDR1 is SGHTA and CDR2 FQGTGA. Trimming took 2 bases from V and 6 from J, leaving 14 bases between them. The CDR3 DNA follows: TGTGCCAGCAGCTTATACGCAGGGGCCCCCGAGCAGTACTTC. It is translated as CASSLYAGAPEQYF.

By its share, this clonotype is medium-sized. The rearrangement uses TRBV12-3 or TRBV12-4 and TRBJ2-1, with D perhaps matching TRBD1 (6 bases). The CDR3 extends over 13 amino acids. V lost 5 bases and J 8 bases, leaving 13 bases between the germline ends. The CDR3 is CASSTTGYDEQFF. The CDR3 region has the DNA TGTGCCAGCAGTACGACAGGATACGATGAGCAGTTCTTC.

This clonotype is deemed medium-sized. V is TRBV29-1 and J is TRBJ1-3; D unresolved. CDR1 and CDR2 (germline): SQVTM, ANQGSEA. This CDR3 comprises 12 residues. The V gene lost 8 bases and the J gene lost 0 bases, with 8 bases spanning the gap. The CDR3 sequence is CSIAFSGNTIYF. As DNA, the CDR3 is TGCAGCATCGCGTTCTCTGGAAACACCATATATTTT.